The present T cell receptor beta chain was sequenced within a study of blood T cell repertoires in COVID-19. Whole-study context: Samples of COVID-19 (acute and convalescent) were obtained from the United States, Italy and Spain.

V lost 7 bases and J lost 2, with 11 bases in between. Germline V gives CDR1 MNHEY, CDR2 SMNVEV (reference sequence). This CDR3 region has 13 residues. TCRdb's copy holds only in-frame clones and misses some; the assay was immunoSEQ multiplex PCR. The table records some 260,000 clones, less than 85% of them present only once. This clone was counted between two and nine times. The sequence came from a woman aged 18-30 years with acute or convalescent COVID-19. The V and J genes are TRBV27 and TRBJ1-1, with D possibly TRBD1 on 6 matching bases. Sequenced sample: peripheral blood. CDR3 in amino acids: CASTRTDNTEAFF. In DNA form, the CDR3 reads TGTGCCAGCACCAGGACAGATAACACTGAAGCTTTCTTT.